Each of the 17 T cell receptor beta chains below was sequenced from the same sample in a study of regulatory T cells in long-lasting Graves disease. For TCR beta, libraries came from iRepertoire HTBI primers and Arm-PCR of CDR3 regions. MiXCR, applied by TCRdb to the multiplex PCR reads, yields one record per CDR3 protein. Among a few hundred thousand distinct CDR3 sequences, 10% to 15% were seen once, and the ten largest hold 15% to 20%. Time point described: newly diagnosed GD, antithyroid drugs for less than 3 months. Generation of the TCR library employed RNA extracted from PBMCs. The sample was also linked to a second study, of T cells in Graves' hyperthyroidism and ophthalmopathy.

The material was peripheral blood mononuclear cells (PBMCs), obtained at new diagnosis, from a patient treated with antithyroid drugs. The receptors here all came from a woman younger than 30 with Graves disease.

This clonotype was counted at least ten times. The gene calls are TRBV4-2 and TRBJ2-1, with D maybe TRBD2 (5 bases). Trimming stripped 0 bases from V and 4 bases from J, with 16 bases between. The CDR3 has 17 residues. CDR1 and CDR2 from the germline V gene are LGHNA and YNFKEQ. CDR3 coding DNA: TGTGCCAGCAGCCAAGAGTCGGAAAGGAGCGGATACAATGAGCAGTTCTTC. Translating it yields CASSQESERSGYNEQFF.

Ten or more counts support this clonotype. The chain carries TRBV2 and TRBJ2-7; D gene ambiguous. V lost 6 bases and J lost 7, with 7 bases in between. The CDR3 covers 10 residues. In germline, CDR1 is SNHLY, CDR2 FYNNEI. CDR3 protein: CASSRFEQYF. Written as DNA, the CDR3 is TGTGCCAGCAGCCGCTTTGAGCAGTACTTC.

In this sample, this clonotype turned up many times. The CDR3 spells CSAYRGQATSETQYF. CDR3 sequence (DNA): TGCAGTGCTTACAGAGGACAGGCCACATCGGAGACCCAGTACTTC. V is TRBV20-1 and J is TRBJ2-5; 7 nucleotides match TRBD1. The J segment lost 5 bases and the V segment lost 5 bases, leaving 14 bases of the junction unmatched. Looked up from germline, CDR1 is DFQATT and CDR2 is SNEGSKA (reference sequence). The CDR3 contains 15 residues.

This clonotype has ten or more counts. This chain connects TRBV14 to TRBJ1-1; 9 positions agree with TRBD1. Per germline, CDR1 SGHDN and CDR2 FVKESK. V gave up 2 bases and J gave up 11 bases; unmatched junction bases: 15. There are 16 residues in the CDR3. The CDR3 bases are TGTGCCAGCAGCCAAAAGATCCGGGACAGGGTCCGGGTGGCTTTCTTT. This encodes CASSQKIRDRVRVAFF.

This clonotype was found many times. The genes are TRBV20-1 and TRBJ1-1; perhaps TRBD1 as D (5 bases). Germline lookup yields CDR1 DFQATT and CDR2 SNEGSKA (reference sequence). Trimming removed 2 bases at V and 4 bases at J, with 11 bases between. The CDR3 has 13 amino acids. CDR3 protein: CSARWGRGTEAFF. As DNA, the CDR3 is TGCAGTGCTAGATGGGGGAGGGGCACTGAAGCTTTCTTT.

This clonotype occurred a few times. The gene calls are TRBV7-6 and TRBJ1-1; D perhaps matches TRBD1 (5 bases). The CDR3 covers 14 residues. V was pared by 7 bases and J by 2 bases, with 14 bases between. From germline, CDR1 is SGHVS and CDR2 FNYEAQ. The CDR3 region is CASMRTLSNTEAFF. In nucleotides, the CDR3 is TGTGCCAGCATGCGGACACTTTCCAACACTGAAGCTTTCTTT.

The rearrangement joins TRBV29-1 to TRBJ1-2; tentative D call: TRBD1 (6 bases). This CDR3 is 13 amino acids long. V shed 0 bases and J shed 7 bases, with 12 bases lying between them. Germline loops: CDR1 SQVTM, CDR2 ANQGSEA. CDR3 in amino acids: CSVEEGAIIGYTF. CDR3 bases: TGCAGCGTTGAAGAGGGGGCGATTATTGGCTACACCTTC.

This clonotype was picked up many times. This chain uses TRBV6-1 with TRBJ2-7; TRBD2 is a possible D gene (5 bases). The CDR3 totals 15 residues. Germline V gene data show CDR1 as MNHNS and CDR2 as SASEGT. Trimming removed 10 bases at V and 1 base at J, with 20 bases between. The CDR3 sequence is CATGTPLRTSYEQYF. The CDR3 DNA reads TGTGCCACAGGTACCCCCCTCCGGACTTCCTACGAGCAGTACTTC.

This clonotype was counted a few times. V usage is TRBV7-6 and J usage is TRBJ2-5; 7 bases map to TRBD1. This CDR3 region has 15 residues. Germline V gives CDR1 SGHVS, CDR2 FNYEAQ. The J segment lost 7 bases and the V segment lost 6 bases, leaving 14 bases of the junction unmatched. The CDR3 loop reads CASSSPGGLGRTQYF. The DNA for the CDR3 is TGTGCCAGCAGTTCGCCAGGGGGATTGGGACGGACCCAGTACTTC.

This clonotype was recorded at least ten times. This sequence joins TRBV5-1 and TRBJ1-1; tentatively, D is TRBD1 (6 bases). Per germline, CDR1 SGHRS and CDR2 YFSETQ. V dropped 3 bases and J dropped 1 base, with 13 bases sitting between them. This CDR3 has 15 amino acids. The CDR3 loop is CASSSTGQKNTEAFF. The CDR3 DNA sequence: TGCGCCAGCAGCTCGACGGGACAAAAGAACACTGAAGCTTTCTTT.

The chain uses TRBV4-1 and TRBJ2-2; D is unclear. Germline V gene lookup returns CDR1 MGHRA and CDR2 YSYEKL. Between the trimmed V and J ends, which lost 0 bases and 8 bases, there was a span of 13 bases. CDR3 size: 15 residues. CDR3 protein: CASSQEPPNRGELFF. The CDR3 nucleotides read TGCGCCAGCAGCCAAGAACCCCCGAATCGGGGGGAGCTGTTTTTT.

This clonotype was detected a few times. The chain has TRBV2 and TRBJ2-1; perhaps TRBD2 as D (7 bases). Germline lookup yields CDR1 SNHLY and CDR2 FYNNEI. CDR3 size: 15 residues. V lost 4 bases, J lost 9 bases, and 19 bases lay in between. The CDR3 sequence is CASSGGSGGRSEQFF. In nucleotides, the CDR3 is TGTGCCAGCAGTGGGGGATCGGGGGGCAGGAGTGAGCAGTTCTTC.

This clonotype was observed a handful of times. The V and J genes are TRBV5-1 and TRBJ1-1; a possible D gene is TRBD1 (5 bases). V was clipped by 3 bases and J by 1 base, with 16 bases between them. The CDR3 contains 16 residues. CDR1 is SGHRS and CDR2 is YFSETQ in the germline V gene. CDR3 residues: CASSWDFRNPNTEAFF. The CDR3, as DNA: TGCGCCAGCAGCTGGGACTTCCGAAACCCGAACACTGAAGCTTTCTTT. Full variable domain (remainder filled in from reference TRBV5-1 and TRBJ1-1): KAGVTQTPRYLIKTRGQQVTLSCSPISGHRSVSWYQQTPGQGLQFLFEYFSETQRNKGNFPGRFSGRQFSNSRSEMNVSTLELGDSALYLCASSWDFRNPNTEAFFGQGTRLTVV.

In this sample, this clonotype turned up many times. CDR3 DNA: TGCGCCAGCAGCTTAGGAGCAACTAATGAAAAACTGTTTTTT. This encodes CASSLGATNEKLFF. The chain employs TRBV5-1 and TRBJ1-4; D uncertain. Germline CDR1 and CDR2: SGHRS and YFSETQ. The CDR3 spans 14 residues. Between the trimmed V and J ends, which lost 2 bases and 0 bases, there was a span of 5 bases.

This clonotype was detected many times. V is TRBV6-1 and J is TRBJ1-3; weak D call: TRBD1 (5 bases). The CDR3 has 15 amino acids. CDR1 and CDR2 (germline): MNHNS, SASEGT. V was cut by 5 bases and J by 2 bases, with 13 bases left in between. CDR3 amino acids: CASSRDPVPGNTIYF. The CDR3 coding sequence is TGTGCCAGCAGTCGGGACCCTGTTCCTGGAAACACCATATATTTT.

This clonotype was found many times. The chain couples TRBV6-5 to TRBJ1-2, with 7 bases matching TRBD1. V shed 1 base and J 3 bases; nucleotides not matched to a gene: 8. Germline CDR1 reads MNHEY; CDR2 reads SVGAGI. CDR3 size: 16 residues. The CDR3 reads CASSYYGTEIYYGYTF. CDR3 DNA sequence: TGTGCCAGCAGTTACTATGGGACAGAAATTTACTATGGCTACACCTTC.

This clonotype was seen at least ten times. This sequence joins TRBV30 and TRBJ2-2; D is ambiguous. Germline values: CDR1 GTSNPN, CDR2 SVGIG (reference sequence). The CDR3 contains 11 residues. Trimming removed 8 bases at V and 6 bases at J, with 10 bases between. CDR3 loop: CAHPVSGELFF. CDR3 sequence (DNA): TGTGCCCACCCTGTTTCCGGGGAGCTGTTTTTT.